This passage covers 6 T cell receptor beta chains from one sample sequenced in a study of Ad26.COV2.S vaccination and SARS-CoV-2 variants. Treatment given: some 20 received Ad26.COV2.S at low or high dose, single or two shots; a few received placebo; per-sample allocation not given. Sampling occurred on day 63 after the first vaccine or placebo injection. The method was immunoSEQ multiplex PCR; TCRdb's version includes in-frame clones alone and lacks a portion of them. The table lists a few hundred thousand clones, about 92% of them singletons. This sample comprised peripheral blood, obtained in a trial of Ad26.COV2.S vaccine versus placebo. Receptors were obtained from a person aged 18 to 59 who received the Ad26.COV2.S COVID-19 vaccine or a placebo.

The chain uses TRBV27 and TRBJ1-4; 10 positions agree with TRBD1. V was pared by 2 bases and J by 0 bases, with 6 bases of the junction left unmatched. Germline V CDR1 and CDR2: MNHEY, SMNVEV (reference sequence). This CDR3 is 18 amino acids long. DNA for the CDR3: TGTGCCAGCAGTTTAAAGGGGACAGGGGACACAACTAATGAAAAACTGTTTTTT. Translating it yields CASSLKGTGDTTNEKLFF. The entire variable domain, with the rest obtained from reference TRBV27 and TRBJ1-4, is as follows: EAQVTQNPRYLITVTGKKLTVTCSQNMNHEYMSWYRQDPGLGLRQIYYSMNVEVTDKGDVPEGYKVSRKEKRNFPLILESPSPNQTSLYFCASSLKGTGDTTNEKLFFGSGTQLSVL.

The CDR3 sequence: CASSVDGGYTGELFF. In DNA, the CDR3 is TGTGCCAGCAGCGTAGATGGGGGGTACACCGGGGAGCTGTTTTTT. The rearrangement uses TRBV9 and TRBJ2-2, with D perhaps matching TRBD2 (6 bases). The CDR3 contains 15 residues. Trimming shortened V by 0 bases and J by 3 bases, and 9 bases separated the two germline ends. Germline CDR1 SGDLS, CDR2 YYNGEE.

CDR3 residues: CASSYQRDYGYTF. CDR3 nucleotide sequence: TGTGCCAGCAGTTACCAGCGGGACTATGGCTACACCTTC. The genes are TRBV6-5 and TRBJ1-2; D not resolved. This CDR3 is built from 13 residues. Trimming took off 2 bases at V and 3 bases at J, with 7 bases between the two ends. Looked up from germline, CDR1 is MNHEY and CDR2 is SVGAGI.

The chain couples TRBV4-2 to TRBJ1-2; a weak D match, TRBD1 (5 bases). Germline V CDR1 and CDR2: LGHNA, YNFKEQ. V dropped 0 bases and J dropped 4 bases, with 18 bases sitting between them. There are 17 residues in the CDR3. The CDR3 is CASSQEEGYAGFYGYTF. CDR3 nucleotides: TGTGCCAGCAGCCAAGAGGAGGGGTACGCAGGGTTCTATGGCTACACCTTC.

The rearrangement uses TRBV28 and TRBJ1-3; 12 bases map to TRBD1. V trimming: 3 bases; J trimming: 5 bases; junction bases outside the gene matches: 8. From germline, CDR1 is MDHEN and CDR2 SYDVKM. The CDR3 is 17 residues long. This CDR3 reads CASSFPGTGGARNTIYF. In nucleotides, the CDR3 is TGTGCCAGCAGTTTTCCCGGGACAGGGGGCGCCAGAAACACCATATATTTT.

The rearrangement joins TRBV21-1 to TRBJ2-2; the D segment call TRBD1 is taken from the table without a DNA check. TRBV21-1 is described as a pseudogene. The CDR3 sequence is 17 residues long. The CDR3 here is CASSRTPYPSNTGELFF. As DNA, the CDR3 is TGTGCCAGCAGCAGGACACCTTACCCGTCGAACACCGGGGAGCTGTTTTTT.